These 30 T cell receptor beta chains share one sample of origin, sequenced in a study of T cell repertoires in ileal Crohn's disease. Clones were read by immunoSEQ multiplex PCR, and TCRdb kept only the in-frame ones, dropping some. The data contain 15,000 to 20,000 clones, 72% of them singletons. Sequencing was done on a sample of ileal tissue. Source of these receptors: an adult with Crohn's disease.

J is TRBJ2-2 and V is TRBV6-5; 13 positions agree with TRBD2. CDR3 size: 15 residues. The germline V gene has CDR1 MNHEY and CDR2 SVGAGI. Trimming removed 5 bases from V and 4 bases from J; junction bases left unmatched: 1. The CDR3 spells CASSRTSGSTGELFF. Here the CDR3 DNA reads TGTGCCAGCAGTCGGACTAGCGGGAGCACCGGGGAGCTGTTTTTT.

The gene calls are TRBV6-5 and TRBJ1-2; no clear D gene. CDR1 is MNHEY, CDR2 SVGAGI, per germline. V was trimmed by 8 bases and J by 7 bases, leaving 11 bases between them. CDR3 length: 11 amino acids. CDR3 in DNA: TGTGCCAGCGGAAGCGGAACTGGCTACACCTTC. Protein sequence: CASGSGTGYTF.

This chain connects TRBV30 to TRBJ1-1; possible D gene TRBD1, 6 bases. Germline CDR1 reads GTSNPN; CDR2 reads SVGIG (reference sequence). The CDR3 is 14 residues long. V lost 3 bases and J lost 3, with 14 bases in between. For the CDR3, the DNA is TGTGCCTGGAGCCTGGGCAGGGGTTACACTGAAGCTTTCTTT. It translates to CAWSLGRGYTEAFF.

The chain links TRBV9 to TRBJ1-6, with D perhaps matching TRBD1 (6 bases). Per germline, CDR1 SGDLS and CDR2 YYNGEE. The length of the CDR3 is 15 residues. The V gene lost 4 bases and the J gene lost 9 bases, with 17 bases spanning the gap. The CDR3 is CASSSEGGAASPLHF. CDR3 bases: TGTGCCAGCAGCTCAGAGGGGGGGGCAGCTTCACCCCTCCACTTT.

The rearrangement links TRBV19 to TRBJ1-1; tentatively, D is TRBD1 (5 bases). In germline, CDR1 is LNHDA, CDR2 SQIVND (reference sequence). The length of the CDR3 is 16 residues. The ends were cut back, 1 base at V and 2 bases at J, with 14 bases in the middle. The CDR3 nucleotides are TGTGCCAGTAGTATAGGTCGACAGACCGCTAACACTGAAGCTTTCTTT. It translates to CASSIGRQTANTEAFF.

This chain uses TRBV10-3 with TRBJ2-2; 7 bases align to TRBD1. The length of the CDR3 is 14 residues. Germline lookup yields CDR1 ENHRY and CDR2 SYGVKD. V was clipped by 11 bases and J by 3 bases; unmatched bases: 9. The DNA of the CDR3 is TGTGCCGCTGGTGGACAGGAGTACACCGGGGAGCTGTTTTTT. Residues: CAAGGQEYTGELFF.

The chain joins TRBV5-4 to TRBJ2-2, with unresolved D. Germline V gene lookup returns CDR1 SGHNT and CDR2 YYREEE (reference sequence). The length of the CDR3 is 13 residues. V shed 2 bases and J shed 1 base, with 3 bases lying between them. This chain's CDR3 is CASSFQNTGELFF. CDR3 nucleotides: TGTGCCAGCAGCTTCCAGAACACCGGGGAGCTGTTTTTT.

This sequence joins TRBV9 and TRBJ2-1; TRBD2 aligns across 7 bases. Unmatched junction bases numbered 7, after V lost 0 bases and J lost 1 base. The CDR3 totals 17 residues. Germline CDR1 SGDLS, CDR2 YYNGEE. The CDR3 DNA follows: TGTGCCAGCAGCGTAGAGGTAGGACTAGGGTCCTACAATGAGCAGTTCTTC. Residues: CASSVEVGLGSYNEQFF.

The V and J genes are TRBV9 and TRBJ1-1, with D unresolved. Germline V gene lookup returns CDR1 SGDLS and CDR2 YYNGEE. The length of the CDR3 is 12 residues. V gave up 4 bases and J gave up 0 bases, with 4 bases separating them. CDR3 DNA: TGTGCCAGCAGCCCTCTGAACACTGAAGCTTTCTTT. As protein: CASSPLNTEAFF.

This clone occurred a few times. This chain joins TRBV14 and TRBJ2-5; 7 positions agree with TRBD1. With V trimmed by 6 bases and J by 0 bases, 1 base remained unmatched. Per germline, CDR1 SGHDN and CDR2 FVKESK. This CDR3 comprises 13 residues. The CDR3 sequence is CASRGTDQETQYF. CDR3 nucleotides: TGTGCCAGCAGAGGGACAGACCAAGAGACCCAGTACTTC.

The V call is TRBV19, the J call TRBJ2-7, with TRBD2 as a possible D gene (5 bases). Germline V gives CDR1 LNHDA, CDR2 SQIVND (reference sequence). The length of the CDR3 is 15 residues. Trimming took off 4 bases at V and 0 bases at J, with 13 bases between the two ends. The CDR3 DNA is TGTGCCAGTAGTACCAGCTCTCTAGCCTCCTACGAGCAGTACTTC. Protein: CASSTSSLASYEQYF.

This chain links TRBV5-6 with TRBJ1-2; D perhaps matches TRBD1 (6 bases). CDR1 and CDR2 from the germline V gene are SGHDT and YYEEEE. The ends were cut back, 0 bases at V and 4 bases at J, with 10 bases in the middle. The CDR3 runs to 14 residues. CDR3 nucleotides: TGTGCCAGCAGCTTGGGTGGCAGGGGCTATGGCTACACCTTC. Encoded protein: CASSLGGRGYGYTF.

This clone was recorded a few times. The V gene is TRBV5-1, the J gene TRBJ1-4; D is unresolved. Trimming cost V 0 bases and J 7 bases, with 7 bases left between them. CDR3 length: 13 residues. From germline, CDR1 is SGHRS and CDR2 YFSETQ. In nucleotides, the CDR3 is TGCGCCAGCAGCTTGGGGCTTTTTGAAAAACTGTTTTTT. Residues: CASSLGLFEKLFF.

About this clone itself: The identical CDR3 is also encoded by other nucleotide sequences in the sample. This sequence joins TRBV9 and TRBJ2-3; 10 bases map to TRBD2. Germline CDR1 and CDR2: SGDLS and YYNGEE. Trimming removed 0 bases from V and 0 bases from J; junction bases left unmatched: 1. The CDR3 loop spans 16 amino acids. This CDR3 is CASSVGAGGSTDTQYF. The CDR3 region has the DNA TGTGCCAGCAGCGTAGGAGCGGGGGGGAGCACAGATACGCAGTATTTT.

This clone was seen only once. The chain recombines TRBV25-1 with TRBJ2-3, with TRBD2 matching 7 bases. J gave up 3 bases and V 1 base, and 7 bases lay outside the gene matches. Germline V gene data show CDR1 as MGHDK and CDR2 as SYGVNS. The CDR3 contains 16 residues. The CDR3: CASSEFTSVATDTQYF. The CDR3 nucleotides are TGTGCCAGCAGTGAATTTACTAGCGTGGCAACAGATACGCAGTATTTT.

The chain combines TRBV2 with TRBJ1-3; 8 nucleotides line up with TRBD1. The germline V gene has CDR1 SNHLY and CDR2 FYNNEI. The CDR3 is made up of 14 amino acids. J gave up 7 bases and V 4 bases, and 6 bases lay outside the gene matches. The CDR3 DNA sequence: TGTGCCAGCAGTGCCCAGGGGGCATCGAACACCATATATTTT. Protein: CASSAQGASNTIYF.

V is TRBV30 and J is TRBJ1-1; 7 nucleotides agree with TRBD1. From germline, CDR1 is GTSNPN and CDR2 SVGIG (reference sequence). The CDR3 is made up of 13 amino acids. J was trimmed by 3 bases and V by 0 bases; bases with no gene match: 1. The CDR3 DNA sequence: TGTGCCTGGAGTGTCACAGGGGACACTGAAGCTTTCTTT. Its translation is CAWSVTGDTEAFF. The complete variable domain, with remaining parts taken from reference TRBV30 and TRBJ1-1, reads SQTIHQWPATLVQPVGSPLSLECTVEGTSNPNLYWYRQAAGRGLQLLFYSVGIGQISSEVPQNLSASRPQDRQFILSSKKLLLSDSGFYLCAWSVTGDTEAFFGQGTRLTVV.

The CDR3 bases are TGCGCCAGCAGCTTGGACATTAATCAGCCCCAGCATTTT. It encodes CASSLDINQPQHF. The gene calls are TRBV5-1 and TRBJ1-5; D gene ambiguous. CDR1 and CDR2 (germline): SGHRS, YFSETQ. Trimming removed 0 bases at V and 4 bases at J, with 5 bases between. CDR3 length: 13 amino acids.

V usage is TRBV30 and J usage is TRBJ2-5; 16 nucleotides agree with TRBD2. CDR1 is GTSNPN and CDR2 is SVGIG in the germline V gene (reference sequence). The CDR3 length is 18 residues. Trimming took 2 bases from V and 5 from J; bases not matched to a gene: 11. The CDR3 DNA sequence: TGTGCCTGGAGTCCCCTGGGACTAGCGGGGGGGCGGGGGGAGACCCAGTACTTC. Its protein is CAWSPLGLAGGRGETQYF.

The chain combines TRBV5-4 with TRBJ2-3, with 7 bases fitting TRBD2. Germline V gives CDR1 SGHNT, CDR2 YYREEE (reference sequence). The CDR3 has 15 residues. The ends lost 2 bases at V and 2 bases at J; junction bases unmatched: 5. In nucleotides, the CDR3 is TGTGCCAGCAGCTTCCGCCTAGCGGACACAGATACGCAGTATTTT. It codes for CASSFRLADTDTQYF.

V gene TRBV7-9 combines with J gene TRBJ1-1, with a possible D match to TRBD1 (6 bases). Germline V gives CDR1 SEHNR, CDR2 FQNEAQ (reference sequence). This CDR3 spans 13 amino acids. Trimming removed 4 bases at V and 2 bases at J, with 8 bases between. CDR3 sequence reads: CASSSQGNTEAFF. The DNA of the CDR3 is TGTGCCAGCAGCTCACAGGGAAACACTGAAGCTTTCTTT. The entire variable domain, with the rest obtained from reference TRBV7-9 and TRBJ1-1, is as follows: DTGVSQNPRHKITKRGQNVTFRCDPISEHNRLYWYRQTLGQGPEFLTYFQNEAQLEKSRLLSDRFSAERPKGSFSTLEIQRTEQGDSAMYLCASSSQGNTEAFFGQGTRLTVV.

The J gene is TRBJ2-3, the V gene TRBV6-1; 8 bases map to TRBD1. In germline, CDR1 is MNHNS, CDR2 SASEGT. With V trimmed by 3 bases and J by 5 bases, 4 bases remained unmatched. CDR3 length: 14 amino acids. CDR3 loop: CASSDRGREDTQYF. The CDR3 nucleotides are TGTGCCAGCAGTGACAGGGGGCGGGAAGATACGCAGTATTTT.

This clone is medium-sized (0.01 to 0.1%) in the sample. The chain combines TRBV2 with TRBJ2-7; D unclear. CDR3 size: 14 residues. Germline V CDR1 and CDR2: SNHLY, FYNNEI. Trimming cost V 3 bases and J 2 bases, with 11 bases left between them. The CDR3 nucleotides read TGTGCCAGCAGTGATAAAGAGTTCACCTACGAGCAGTACTTC. Residues: CASSDKEFTYEQYF.

The gene calls are TRBV27 and TRBJ1-5, with D perhaps TRBD1 (5 bases). The CDR3 is made up of 14 amino acids. The germline V gene has CDR1 MNHEY and CDR2 SMNVEV (reference sequence). V was trimmed by 5 bases and J by 2 bases, leaving 10 bases between them. The DNA of the CDR3 is TGTGCCAGCAGTCTCCTACAGGGCAATCAGCCCCAGCATTTT. Encoded protein: CASSLLQGNQPQHF.

The V gene is TRBV4-2, the J gene TRBJ2-2; 8 bases align to TRBD2. CDR1 and CDR2 from the germline V gene are LGHNA and YNFKEQ. This CDR3 is 17 amino acids long. Trimming removed 3 bases from V and 4 bases from J; junction bases left unmatched: 10. CDR3 bases: TGTGCCAGCAGCCAGGACGGAAGCGGGGGCGTCACCGGGGAGCTGTTTTTT. Its protein is CASSQDGSGGVTGELFF.

This chain links TRBV10-1 with TRBJ1-2; a weak D match, TRBD1 (5 bases). Deletions cut 1 base from V and 4 bases from J, with 7 bases between. The V gene's germline CDR1 is WNHNN and CDR2 SYGVQD (reference sequence). CDR3 length equals 13 residues. The DNA for the CDR3 is TGCGCCAGCAGTGAGTGGGGGGGCTATGGCTACACCTTC. Amino acid sequence: CASSEWGGYGYTF.

This chain joins TRBV7-8 and TRBJ1-1, with TRBD1 matching over 8 bases. Trimming cost V 5 bases and J 3 bases; bases outside gene matches: 14. In germline, CDR1 is SGHVS, CDR2 FQNEAQ. The CDR3 sequence is 17 residues long. CDR3 region: CASSPVHRGGTHTEAFF. CDR3 DNA: TGTGCCAGCAGCCCCGTACACAGGGGGGGGACGCACACTGAAGCTTTCTTT.

As regards this clone: The same CDR3 is also encoded by other DNA sequences in this sample. This chain connects TRBV7-9 to TRBJ1-1, with D possibly matching TRBD1 (5 bases). Deletions cut 5 bases from V and 3 bases from J, with 10 bases between. Germline V gene lookup returns CDR1 SEHNR and CDR2 FQNEAQ (reference sequence). The CDR3 runs 13 residues. The CDR3 reads CASSPSRDTEAFF. The DNA for the CDR3 is TGTGCCAGCAGCCCTTCCAGGGACACTGAAGCTTTCTTT.

The chain combines TRBV6-6 with TRBJ2-5, with D possibly being TRBD2 (5 bases). Germline CDR1 and CDR2: MNHNY and SVGAGI (reference sequence). Trimming cost V 4 bases and J 0 bases, with 12 bases left between them. CDR3 length: 15 residues. DNA of the CDR3: TGTGCCAGCAGTTCCCTACGCGGGTACCAAGAGACCCAGTACTTC. Translating it yields CASSSLRGYQETQYF.

J is TRBJ2-6 and V is TRBV19; perhaps TRBD2 as D (6 bases). This CDR3 region has 16 residues. Trimming shortened V by 0 bases and J by 4 bases, and 10 bases separated the two germline ends. Germline-derived CDR1 and CDR2 are LNHDA and SQIVND (reference sequence). The CDR3 DNA sequence: TGTGCCAGTAGTATAGAAGGAGGGACCGGGGCCAACGTCCTGACTTTC. As protein: CASSIEGGTGANVLTF.